This TCR beta chain appears in the sequencing data of a study of blood T cell repertoires in COVID-19. Clones were read by immunoSEQ multiplex PCR, and TCRdb kept only the in-frame ones, dropping some. The data hold 65,000 to 85,000 clones, with around 87% observed a single time. The CDR3 totals 17 residues. Germline V gives CDR1 SGDLS, CDR2 YYNGEE. V dropped 1 base and J dropped 1; count of bases not matched to a gene: 3. Only one count was recorded for this clone. This chain joins TRBV9 and TRBJ2-2, with 11 bases identical to TRBD2. This clonotype originated in a man between 50 and 59 years old with acute or convalescent COVID-19. The sequencing sample was made of peripheral blood. CDR3 protein: CASSVLAGGLNTGELFF. The CDR3 coding sequence is TGTGCCAGCAGCGTACTAGCGGGGGGACTGAACACCGGGGAGCTGTTTTTT.